Listed here is a single T cell receptor delta chain. This may be a read error: a much more frequent sequence differs by one nucleotide. Other DNA sequences of this sample code for an identical CDR3. The sample is drawn from a study of gamma-delta chains in newborns, infants, children. TCRdb re-called clones from the reads via CATT. This sample carries nearly 8,500 delta-chain clones, 1.6% of them seen once, and the ten largest clones take under 9.5%. Looked up from germline, CDR1 is TSWWSYY and CDR2 is QGS. The CDR3 has 20 amino acids. This clonotype was sampled from a child who was a newborn, infant or young child, either healthy, febrile or measles-vaccinated (not recorded which). The rearrangement links TRDV1 to TRDJ1, with 7 nucleotides matching TRDD3. The sequencing sample was made of blood. CDR3 bases: TGTGCCCTTGGGGAACGAAAGACAACAAGGGGATATGGGATCACCGATAAACTCATCTTT. It yields the protein CALGERKTTRGYGITDKLIF.